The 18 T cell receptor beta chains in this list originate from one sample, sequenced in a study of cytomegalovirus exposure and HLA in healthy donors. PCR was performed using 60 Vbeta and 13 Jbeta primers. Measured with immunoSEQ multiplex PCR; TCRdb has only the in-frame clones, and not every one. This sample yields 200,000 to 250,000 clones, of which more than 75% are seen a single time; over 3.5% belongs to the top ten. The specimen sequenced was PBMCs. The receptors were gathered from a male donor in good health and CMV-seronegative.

The CDR3 DNA reads as TGCGCCAGCAGCTCCAGGACAGGGGACGCTACGCAGTATTTT. It yields the protein CASSSRTGDATQYF. The chain is built from TRBV5-1 and TRBJ2-3; 9 positions agree with TRBD1. Looked up from germline, CDR1 is SGHRS and CDR2 is YFSETQ. J was trimmed by 8 bases and V by 3 bases; bases with no gene match: 7. The CDR3 contains 14 residues.

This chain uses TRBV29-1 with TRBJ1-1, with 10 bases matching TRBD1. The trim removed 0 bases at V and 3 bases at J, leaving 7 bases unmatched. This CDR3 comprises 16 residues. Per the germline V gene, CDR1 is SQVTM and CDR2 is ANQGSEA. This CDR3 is CSVEDTGQGVYTEAFF. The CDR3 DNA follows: TGCAGCGTTGAAGATACAGGACAGGGGGTTTACACTGAAGCTTTCTTT. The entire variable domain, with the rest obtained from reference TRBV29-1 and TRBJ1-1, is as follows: SAVISQKPSRDICQRGTSLTIQCQVDSQVTMMFWYRQQPGQSLTLIATANQGSEATYESGFVIDKFPISRPNLTFSTLTVSNMSPEDSSIYLCSVEDTGQGVYTEAFFGQGTRLTVV.

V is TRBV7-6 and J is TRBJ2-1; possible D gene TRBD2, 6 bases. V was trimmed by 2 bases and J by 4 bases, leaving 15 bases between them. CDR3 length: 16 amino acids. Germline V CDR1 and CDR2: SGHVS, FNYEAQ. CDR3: CASSLLNREIYNEQFF. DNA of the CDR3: TGTGCCAGCAGCTTACTTAATCGGGAGATATACAATGAGCAGTTCTTC.

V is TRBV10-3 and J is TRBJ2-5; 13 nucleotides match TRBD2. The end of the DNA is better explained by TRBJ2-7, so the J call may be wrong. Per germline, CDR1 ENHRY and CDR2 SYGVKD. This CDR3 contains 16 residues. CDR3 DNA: TGTGCCATCAGGGGGACTAGCGGGAAGGTAGTATACGAGCAGTACTTC. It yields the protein CAIRGTSGKVVYEQYF.

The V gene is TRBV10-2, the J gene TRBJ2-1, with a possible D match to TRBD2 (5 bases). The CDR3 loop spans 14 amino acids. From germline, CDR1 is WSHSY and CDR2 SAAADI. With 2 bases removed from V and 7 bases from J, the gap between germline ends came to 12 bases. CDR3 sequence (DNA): TGCGCCAGCAGTGAGATGGACTCCCGGAATGAGCAGTTCTTC. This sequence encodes CASSEMDSRNEQFF.

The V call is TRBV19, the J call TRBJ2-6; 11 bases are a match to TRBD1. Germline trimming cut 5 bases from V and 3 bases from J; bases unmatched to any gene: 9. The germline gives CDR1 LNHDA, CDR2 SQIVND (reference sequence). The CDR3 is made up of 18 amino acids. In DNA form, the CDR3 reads TGTGCCAGTAGTGGGCCCGGACAGGGGGCTATTGGGGCCAACGTCCTGACTTTC. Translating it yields CASSGPGQGAIGANVLTF.

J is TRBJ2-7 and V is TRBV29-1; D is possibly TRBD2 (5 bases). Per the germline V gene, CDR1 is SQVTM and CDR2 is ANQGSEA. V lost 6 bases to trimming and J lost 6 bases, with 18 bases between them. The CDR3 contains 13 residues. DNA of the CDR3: TGCAGCGTCCCAATTCGGGGTCGGGGCGAGCAGTACTTC. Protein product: CSVPIRGRGEQYF.

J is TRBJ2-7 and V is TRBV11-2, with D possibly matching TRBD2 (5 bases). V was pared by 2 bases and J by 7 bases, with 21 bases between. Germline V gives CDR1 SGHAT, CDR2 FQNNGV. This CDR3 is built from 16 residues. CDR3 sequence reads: CASSLSGARFPQEQYF. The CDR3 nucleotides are TGTGCCAGCAGCTTAAGCGGAGCGCGCTTCCCACAAGAGCAGTACTTC.

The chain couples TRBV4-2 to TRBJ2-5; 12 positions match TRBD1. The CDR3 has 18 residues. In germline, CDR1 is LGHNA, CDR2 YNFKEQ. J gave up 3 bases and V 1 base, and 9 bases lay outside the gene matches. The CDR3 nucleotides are TGTGCCAGCAGCCAAGGGGTACTGGGACAGGGGGCCGAAGAGACCCAGTACTTC. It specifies CASSQGVLGQGAEETQYF.

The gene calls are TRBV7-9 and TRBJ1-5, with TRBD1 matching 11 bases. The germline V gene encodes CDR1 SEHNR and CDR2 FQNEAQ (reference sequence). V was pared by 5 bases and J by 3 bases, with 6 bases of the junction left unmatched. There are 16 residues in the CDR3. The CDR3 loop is CASSRGTGGNNQPQHF. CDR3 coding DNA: TGTGCCAGCAGCCGAGGGACAGGGGGGAACAATCAGCCCCAGCATTTT.

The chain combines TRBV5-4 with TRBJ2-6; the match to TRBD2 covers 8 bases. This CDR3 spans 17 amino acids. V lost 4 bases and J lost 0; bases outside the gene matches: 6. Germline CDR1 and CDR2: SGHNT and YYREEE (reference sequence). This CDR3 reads CASSRGGPSSGANVLTF. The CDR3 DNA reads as TGTGCCAGCAGCCGGGGGGGGCCAAGCTCTGGGGCCAACGTCCTGACTTTC.

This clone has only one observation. CDR3 protein: CASSLADSYTGELFF. The CDR3 bases are TGCGCCAGCAGCTTGGCCGACAGCTACACCGGGGAGCTGTTTTTT. The J gene is TRBJ2-2, the V gene TRBV5-1, with D maybe TRBD1 (5 bases). CDR1 and CDR2 from the germline V gene are SGHRS and YFSETQ. The CDR3 has 15 residues. V lost 0 bases and J lost 3, with 9 bases in between.

The chain's CDR3 is CASSPWAPGDEQYF. The CDR3, as DNA: TGTGCCAGCTCACCGTGGGCCCCGGGGGACGAGCAGTACTTC. The chain recombines TRBV18 with TRBJ2-7, with a weak D call TRBD2 (6 bases). Germline CDR1 and CDR2: KGHSH and LQKENI. The CDR3 contains 14 residues. Trimming took off 3 bases at V and 5 bases at J, with 14 bases between the two ends.

The CDR3 DNA reads TGTGCCAGCAGCTTAGCAGGGGGCATGAAGGGTGGCTACACCTTC. Translating gives CASSLAGGMKGGYTF. The genes are TRBV7-9 and TRBJ1-2; the match to TRBD1 covers 7 bases. V shed 0 bases and J 7 bases; nucleotides not matched to a gene: 8. This CDR3 is 15 amino acids long. The germline gives CDR1 SEHNR, CDR2 FQNEAQ (reference sequence).

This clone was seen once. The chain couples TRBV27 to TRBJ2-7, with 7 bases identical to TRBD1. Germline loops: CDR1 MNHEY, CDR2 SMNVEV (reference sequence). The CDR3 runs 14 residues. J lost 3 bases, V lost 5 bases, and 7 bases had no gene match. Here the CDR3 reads CASSPDRRYYEQYF. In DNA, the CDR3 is TGTGCCAGCAGTCCGGACAGGAGATACTACGAGCAGTACTTC.

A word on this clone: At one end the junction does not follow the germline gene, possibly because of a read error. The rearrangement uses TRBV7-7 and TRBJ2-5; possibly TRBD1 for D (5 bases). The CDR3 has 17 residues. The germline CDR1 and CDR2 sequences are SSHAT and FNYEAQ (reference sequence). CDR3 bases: TGTGCTAGCAGCTCCCCCGGAAGCCAGGGAATACAAGAGACCCAGTACTTC. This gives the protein CASSSPGSQGIQETQYF.

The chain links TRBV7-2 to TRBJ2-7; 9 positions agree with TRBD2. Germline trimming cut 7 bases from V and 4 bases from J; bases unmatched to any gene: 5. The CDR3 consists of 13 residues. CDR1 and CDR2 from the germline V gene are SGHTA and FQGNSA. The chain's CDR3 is CASISSGSYEQYF. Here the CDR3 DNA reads TGTGCCAGCATCAGTAGCGGGAGTTACGAGCAGTACTTC.

The CDR3 nucleotides read TGTGCCAGCAGTTTATCAGCTGTAGCTGGCAAAGGCTCACCCCTCCACTTT. Its protein is CASSLSAVAGKGSPLHF. J is TRBJ1-6 and V is TRBV27; no definite D call. The CDR3 is 17 residues long. CDR1 and CDR2 (germline): MNHEY, SMNVEV (reference sequence). Trimming pared 0 bases from V and 10 bases from J, leaving 19 bases between.